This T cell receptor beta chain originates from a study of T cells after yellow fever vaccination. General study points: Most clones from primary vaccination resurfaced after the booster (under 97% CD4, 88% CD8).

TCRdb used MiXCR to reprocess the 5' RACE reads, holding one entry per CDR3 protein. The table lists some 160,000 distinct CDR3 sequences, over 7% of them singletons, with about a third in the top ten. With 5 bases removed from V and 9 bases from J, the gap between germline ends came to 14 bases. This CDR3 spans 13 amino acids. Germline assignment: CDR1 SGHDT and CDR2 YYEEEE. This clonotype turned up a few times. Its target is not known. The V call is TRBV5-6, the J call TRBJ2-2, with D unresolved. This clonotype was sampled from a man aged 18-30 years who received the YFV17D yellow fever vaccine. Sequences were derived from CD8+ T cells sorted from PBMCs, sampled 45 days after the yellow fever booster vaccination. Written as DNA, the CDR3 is TGTGCCAGCAGGCCCCCCGGTACGTGGGAGCTGTTTTTT. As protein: CASRPPGTWELFF.